Below are 32 T cell receptor beta chains sequenced from a single sample in a study of cytomegalovirus exposure and HLA in healthy donors. Primers included in the PCR were 60 Vbeta and 13 Jbeta primers. Method: immunoSEQ multiplex PCR; TCRdb's copy keeps in-frame clones and lacks some. The table records over 150,000 clones, approximately 80% of them present only once. The specimen sequenced was PBMCs. These receptors originate from a woman between 25 and 40 years old in good health and CMV-seropositive.

There are a few counts of this clone. The V call is TRBV19, the J call TRBJ2-2, with 8 bases that match TRBD1. Trimming cost V 5 bases and J 1 base; bases outside gene matches: 3. The CDR3 loop spans 15 amino acids. Per the germline V gene, CDR1 is LNHDA and CDR2 is SQIVND (reference sequence). The CDR3 is CASSEDRENTGELFF. For the CDR3, the DNA is TGTGCCAGTAGTGAGGACAGGGAGAACACCGGGGAGCTGTTTTTT.

V is TRBV10-3 and J is TRBJ2-3; 8 bases are a match to TRBD2. The CDR3 runs to 16 residues. Trimming cost V 2 bases and J 6 bases; bases outside gene matches: 10. Germline V gives CDR1 ENHRY, CDR2 SYGVKD. The CDR3 coding sequence is TGTGCCATCAGTGAGCGGGGGGGAATAGGAAGGGATACGCAGTATTTT. This translates into CAISERGGIGRDTQYF.

The chain carries TRBV4-3 and TRBJ2-3; 12 nucleotides line up with TRBD2. The germline V gene encodes CDR1 LGHNA and CDR2 YSLEER. The CDR3 contains 16 residues. V was pared by 4 bases and J by 2 bases, with 4 bases of the junction left unmatched. CDR3 sequence (DNA): TGCGCCAGCAGCCCACTAGCGGGGGGCAACACAGATACGCAGTATTTT. Protein product: CASSPLAGGNTDTQYF.

The J gene is TRBJ2-1, the V gene TRBV7-9; 8 bases match TRBD1. Trimming took 11 bases from V and 3 from J; bases not matched to a gene: 3. CDR1 is SEHNR and CDR2 is FQNEAQ in the germline V gene (reference sequence). The CDR3 covers 12 residues. DNA for the CDR3: TGTGCCGGCGACAGGGGCTACAATGAGCAGTTCTTC. The encoded protein is CAGDRGYNEQFF.

The CDR3 bases are TGTGCCAGCTCACAACTAACAATACAGGGTGCTAATGAAAAACTGTTTTTT. This translates into CASSQLTIQGANEKLFF. The V and J genes are TRBV18 and TRBJ1-4; weak D call: TRBD1 (6 bases). The CDR3 is 17 residues long. Germline CDR1 reads KGHSH; CDR2 reads LQKENI. V shed 4 bases and J shed 3 bases, with 18 bases lying between them. Based on the CDR3 plus reference TRBV18 and TRBJ1-4, the full variable domain is NAGVMQNPRHLVRRRGQEARLRCSPMKGHSHVYWYRQLPEEGLKFMVYLQKENIIDESGMPKERFSAEFPKEGPSILRIQQVVRGDSAAYFCASSQLTIQGANEKLFFGSGTQLSVL.

The chain couples TRBV10-3 to TRBJ2-7; 8 nucleotides align to TRBD1. Unmatched junction bases numbered 15, after V lost 5 bases and J lost 6 bases. In germline, CDR1 is ENHRY, CDR2 SYGVKD. This CDR3 contains 16 residues. The CDR3 DNA follows: TGTGCCATCAGTCGCCCCGGACAGGGCGGTGAGGGCGAGCAGTACTTC. It is translated as CAISRPGQGGEGEQYF.

The CDR3 DNA follows: TGTGCCAGCAGTTTGGAAAGGACAGGGAGGGCCGGGGAGCTGTTTTTT. Translation: CASSLERTGRAGELFF. The V call is TRBV27, the J call TRBJ2-2; the D gene is possibly TRBD1 (8 bases). Trimming cost V 3 bases and J 6 bases, with 17 bases left between them. The CDR3 is made up of 16 amino acids. The germline gives CDR1 MNHEY, CDR2 SMNVEV (reference sequence).

This chain links TRBV10-3 with TRBJ2-3; TRBD1 agrees at 8 bases. Germline CDR1 and CDR2: ENHRY and SYGVKD. Trimming cost V 1 base and J 4 bases; bases outside gene matches: 7. The CDR3 has 16 residues. As DNA, the CDR3 is TGTGCCATCAGTGAGTTATACAGGGGGAATGCAGATACGCAGTATTTT. Translation gives CAISELYRGNADTQYF.

V and J are TRBV19 and TRBJ1-5, with 11 bases identical to TRBD1. This CDR3 region has 17 residues. Germline CDR1 LNHDA, CDR2 SQIVND (reference sequence). The J segment lost 0 bases and the V segment lost 4 bases, leaving 5 bases of the junction unmatched. The CDR3 DNA reads TGTGCCAGTAGTAACCGGGACAGGGGGAGTAGCAATCAGCCCCAGCATTTT. Translation gives CASSNRDRGSSNQPQHF.

This sequence joins TRBV5-1 and TRBJ2-5, with TRBD2 identical over 12 bases. The V gene's germline CDR1 is SGHRS and CDR2 YFSETQ. The junction had 12 bases not matched to a gene; V was cut back by 4 bases and J by 5 bases. The CDR3 length is 17 residues. CDR3 nucleotide sequence: TGCGCCAGCAGCCTCGGACTAGCGGGGACCCGCGGGGAGACCCAGTACTTC. Its translation is CASSLGLAGTRGETQYF.

The chain links TRBV6-1 to TRBJ2-7, with 9 bases that match TRBD2. Germline V gene data show CDR1 as MNHNS and CDR2 as SASEGT. The ends lost 3 bases at V and 0 bases at J; junction bases unmatched: 3. This CDR3 has 15 amino acids. The CDR3 DNA follows: TGTGCCAGCAGTGAGGCTAGCGGGGACTCCTACGAGCAGTACTTC. The encoded protein is CASSEASGDSYEQYF.

The sample holds a few counts of this clone. The rearrangement links TRBV5-1 to TRBJ2-7; 10 bases are shared with TRBD1. Trimming at V came to 3 bases and at J to 4 bases, leaving 7 bases not matched to a gene. Germline assignment: CDR1 SGHRS and CDR2 YFSETQ. The CDR3 is 15 amino acids. DNA of the CDR3: TGCGCCAGCAGCTCCTCCGGGACAGGGGCTTACGAGCAGTACTTC. Protein sequence: CASSSSGTGAYEQYF.

The J gene is TRBJ2-3, the V gene TRBV4-1; the D gene is possibly TRBD1 (6 bases). Deletions cut 2 bases from V and 6 bases from J, with 15 bases between. Germline V CDR1 and CDR2: MGHRA, YSYEKL. CDR3 length: 15 amino acids. As DNA, the CDR3 is TGCGCCAGCAGCCAAACCGGGACACGGCGGGATACGCAGTATTTT. The encoded protein is CASSQTGTRRDTQYF.

This clone was counted a few times. Other DNA sequences in the sample encode the same CDR3. The CDR3 region is CASSTYVTGSGYTF. DNA of the CDR3: TGTGCCAGTAGTACATATGTGACAGGGTCCGGCTACACCTTC. V is TRBV19 and J is TRBJ1-2; 7 bases align to TRBD1. The CDR3 covers 14 residues. Germline values: CDR1 LNHDA, CDR2 SQIVND (reference sequence). The junction had 10 bases not matched to a gene; V was cut back by 4 bases and J by 8 bases.

The chain uses TRBV28 and TRBJ1-2; 10 bases map to TRBD1. The CDR3 has 17 amino acids. Looked up from germline, CDR1 is MDHEN and CDR2 is SYDVKM. V shed 3 bases, J shed 3 bases, and the junction held 10 bases outside the gene matches. Written as DNA, the CDR3 is TGTGCCAGCAGTTTCCCATTGACAGGGGGCGCATACTATGGCTACACCTTC. Translation gives CASSFPLTGGAYYGYTF.

The chain employs TRBV27 and TRBJ1-1, with unresolved D. The CDR3 is 14 amino acids. Germline CDR1 and CDR2: MNHEY and SMNVEV (reference sequence). Trimming shortened V by 0 bases and J by 8 bases, and 13 bases separated the two germline ends. CDR3 in amino acids: CASSLSLWSLEAFF. In DNA, the CDR3 is TGTGCCAGCAGTTTATCTTTGTGGAGCCTCGAAGCTTTCTTT.

The rearrangement links TRBV27 to TRBJ1-4; D not resolved. Germline V CDR1 and CDR2: MNHEY, SMNVEV (reference sequence). The CDR3 spans 15 residues. V dropped 4 bases and J dropped 1 base, with 10 bases sitting between them. The CDR3 reads CASSYTPGTNEKLFF. The DNA of the CDR3 is TGTGCCAGCAGTTACACGCCGGGAACTAATGAAAAACTGTTTTTT.

The chain is built from TRBV5-6 and TRBJ1-3; 7 bases align to TRBD1. Germline lookup yields CDR1 SGHDT and CDR2 YYEEEE. Trimming took 1 base from V and 0 from J; bases not matched to a gene: 7. The CDR3 contains 17 residues. The CDR3 protein is CASSLPDRLSSGNTIYF. In nucleotides, the CDR3 is TGTGCCAGCAGCTTGCCGGACAGGTTGTCCTCTGGAAACACCATATATTTT.

This clone was detected once. The chain uses TRBV4-1 and TRBJ1-5; TRBD1 aligns across 7 bases. V lost 4 bases to trimming and J lost 1 base; unmatched junction nucleotides: 4. This CDR3 has 15 amino acids. The germline CDR1 and CDR2 sequences are MGHRA and YSYEKL. CDR3: CASSRRDSSNQPQHF. The CDR3 DNA follows: TGCGCCAGCAGCCGACGGGACAGCAGCAATCAGCCCCAGCATTTT.

In its sample, this clone was seen once. This chain uses TRBV10-3 with TRBJ2-7, with D perhaps matching TRBD1 (5 bases). The CDR3 contains 17 residues. Trimming left V 0 bases short and J 2 bases short, with 17 bases between. CDR1 and CDR2 from the germline V gene are ENHRY and SYGVKD. Here the CDR3 DNA reads TGTGCCATCAGTGAGTCAGGTTTGACAGAACGTACCTACGAGCAGTACTTC. Encoded protein: CAISESGLTERTYEQYF.

The V and J genes are TRBV4-3 and TRBJ1-4, with D unresolved. The V and J ends lost 1 base and 0 bases respectively, with 9 bases between them. The length of the CDR3 is 16 residues. The germline V gene encodes CDR1 LGHNA and CDR2 YSLEER. Here the CDR3 DNA reads TGCGCCAGCAGCCAAGGCCTAGCGCCAACTAATGAAAAACTGTTTTTT. The encoded protein is CASSQGLAPTNEKLFF.

The rearrangement joins TRBV6-5 to TRBJ1-4; the D gene is possibly TRBD1 (5 bases). The germline CDR1 and CDR2 sequences are MNHEY and SVGAGI. The CDR3 runs to 15 residues. Deletions cut 0 bases from V and 8 bases from J, with 13 bases between. The CDR3 spells CASSYSGQKGEKLFF. CDR3 bases: TGTGCCAGCAGTTACTCAGGCCAGAAGGGGGAAAAACTGTTTTTT.

The gene calls are TRBV15 and TRBJ2-5; no clear D gene. The ends were cut back, 3 bases at V and 2 bases at J, with 7 bases in the middle. CDR3 size: 13 residues. Germline assignment: CDR1 LNHNV and CDR2 YYDKDF (reference sequence). The CDR3 loop is CATSSIVQETQYF. CDR3 nucleotide sequence: TGTGCCACCAGCAGTATAGTTCAAGAGACCCAGTACTTC.

The chain combines TRBV9 with TRBJ1-1, with D possibly being TRBD1 (6 bases). The CDR3 is 14 residues long. The germline V and J ends were trimmed by 4 bases and 1 base, with 11 bases remaining between them. Germline CDR1 SGDLS, CDR2 YYNGEE. The CDR3 is CASSPRGGNTEAFF. In nucleotides, the CDR3 is TGTGCCAGCAGCCCCAGAGGGGGGAACACTGAAGCTTTCTTT.

J is TRBJ1-6 and V is TRBV7-2; 7 bases match TRBD1. Germline assignment: CDR1 SGHTA and CDR2 FQGNSA. J gave up 10 bases and V 5 bases, and 11 bases lay outside the gene matches. The CDR3 is made up of 15 amino acids. Here the CDR3 reads CASSQTGSTGSPLHF. In nucleotides, the CDR3 is TGTGCCAGCAGCCAGACAGGGTCAACCGGCTCACCCCTCCACTTT.

This clone was seen a few times. V and J are TRBV7-9 and TRBJ1-6; TRBD1 matches 9 bases. The V gene's germline CDR1 is SEHNR and CDR2 FQNEAQ (reference sequence). The CDR3 runs 14 residues. After removal of 5 bases from V and 7 bases from J, the junction contained 3 bases not matched to a gene. The CDR3 here is CASSTQGANSPLHF. In DNA form, the CDR3 reads TGTGCCAGCAGCACACAGGGGGCGAATTCACCCCTCCACTTT.

The rearrangement joins TRBV5-1 to TRBJ2-7; 10 bases fit TRBD1. Trimming at V came to 0 bases and at J to 10 bases, leaving 7 bases not matched to a gene. The germline CDR1 and CDR2 sequences are SGHRS and YFSETQ. The CDR3 spans 14 residues. The CDR3 bases are TGCGCCAGCAGCTTGGATGGGACAGGGGTCGTTCAGTACTTC. Its protein product is CASSLDGTGVVQYF.

This clone was seen once. J is TRBJ2-2 and V is TRBV5-8; D is unresolved. CDR1 and CDR2 (germline): SGHTS, YDEGEE. The V end lost 2 bases, the J end lost 3 bases, and 8 bases lay between the germline ends. CDR3 length equals 14 residues. For the CDR3, the DNA is TGTGCCAGCAGCTTTGGCTTCCACACCGGGGAGCTGTTTTTT. It codes for CASSFGFHTGELFF.

The genes are TRBV9 and TRBJ1-6, with TRBD1 matching 7 bases. This CDR3 has 17 amino acids. Trimming took 3 bases from V and 7 from J; bases not matched to a gene: 13. The germline V gene encodes CDR1 SGDLS and CDR2 YYNGEE. The CDR3 DNA reads TGTGCCAGCAGCGACGCGGGACAGAGATCTACGAATTCACCCCTCCACTTT. Its translation: CASSDAGQRSTNSPLHF.

The chain joins TRBV7-8 to TRBJ1-3, with D tentatively TRBD1 (6 bases). From germline, CDR1 is SGHVS and CDR2 FQNEAQ. The CDR3 has 14 residues. Trimming took off 7 bases at V and 0 bases at J, with 10 bases between the two ends. CDR3 in amino acids: CASTRGASGNTIYF. DNA of the CDR3: TGTGCCAGCACCAGGGGCGCCTCTGGAAACACCATATATTTT.

This clone was seen a few times. This chain uses TRBV27 with TRBJ2-3, with D possibly being TRBD1 (6 bases). This CDR3 is built from 13 residues. V was shortened by 2 bases and J by 8 bases, with 11 bases between the two germline ends. CDR1 MNHEY and CDR2 SMNVEV come from the germline V gene (reference sequence). The CDR3 loop is CASSLKGESTQYF. Written as DNA, the CDR3 is TGTGCCAGCAGTTTAAAGGGGGAGAGTACGCAGTATTTT.

J is TRBJ2-2 and V is TRBV9; D is uncertain. Trimming left V 3 bases short and J 3 bases short, with 9 bases between. The germline gives CDR1 SGDLS, CDR2 YYNGEE. The CDR3 extends over 14 amino acids. CDR3 region: CASSAYKYTGELFF. The CDR3 DNA reads TGTGCCAGCAGCGCTTACAAGTACACCGGGGAGCTGTTTTTT.